This T cell receptor beta chain originates from a study of T cells after somatic rescue of genetic block. The CDR3 has 15 residues. CDR1 is SGHRS and CDR2 is YFSETQ in the germline V gene. V gave up 1 base and J gave up 2 bases, with 13 bases separating them. TCRdb's copy holds only in-frame clones and misses some; the assay was immunoSEQ multiplex PCR. Here the sample spans about 14,000 clones, approximately 70% being singletons. The chain couples TRBV5-1 to TRBJ2-7; D not resolved. Sequencing used peripheral blood mononuclear cells (PBMCs). The clonotype was recovered from a boy between 10 and 17 years old. This chain's CDR3 is CASSLKGGSPYEQYF. The DNA for the CDR3 is TGCGCCAGCAGCTTGAAAGGCGGTAGCCCCTACGAGCAGTACTTC.